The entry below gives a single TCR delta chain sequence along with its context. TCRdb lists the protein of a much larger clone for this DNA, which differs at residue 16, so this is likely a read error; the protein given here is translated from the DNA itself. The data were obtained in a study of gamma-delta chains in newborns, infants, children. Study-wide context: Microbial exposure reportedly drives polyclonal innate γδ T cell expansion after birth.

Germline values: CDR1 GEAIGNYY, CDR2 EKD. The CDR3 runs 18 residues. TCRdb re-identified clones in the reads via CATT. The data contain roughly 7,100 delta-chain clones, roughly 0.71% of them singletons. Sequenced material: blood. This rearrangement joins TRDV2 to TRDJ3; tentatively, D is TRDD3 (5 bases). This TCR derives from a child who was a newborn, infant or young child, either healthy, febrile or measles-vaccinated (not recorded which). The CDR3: CACDTVEGGSWDTRQVFF. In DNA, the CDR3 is TGTGCCTGTGACACCGTTGAGGGTGGCTCCTGGGACACCCGACAGGTGTTTTTC.